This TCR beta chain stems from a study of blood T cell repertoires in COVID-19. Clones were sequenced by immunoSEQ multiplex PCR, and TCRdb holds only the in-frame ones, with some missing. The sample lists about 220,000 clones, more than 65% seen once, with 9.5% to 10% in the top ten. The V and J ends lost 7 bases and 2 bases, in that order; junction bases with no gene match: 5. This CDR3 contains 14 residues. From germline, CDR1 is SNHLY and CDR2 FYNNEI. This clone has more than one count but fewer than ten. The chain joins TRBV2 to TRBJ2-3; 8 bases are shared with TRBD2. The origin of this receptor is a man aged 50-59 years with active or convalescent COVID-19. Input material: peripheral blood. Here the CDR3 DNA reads TGTGCCAGCATGTCGGGGGGGCCCACAGATACGCAGTATTTT. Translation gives CASMSGGPTDTQYF.